The entry below describes one TCR beta chain. Its specificity is not known. This specimen comes from a study of T cells expressing NK-cell markers. For the study at large: According to the study, TCR beta repertoires originated from sorted CD3+CD56+NKG2C+, CD3+CD56+NKG2C- and CD3+CD56-NKG2C+ T cells. Most of the eight sequenced donors tested HCMV-seropositive; one tested seronegative.

Germline CDR1 MRHNA, CDR2 SNTAGT. The CDR3 extends over 15 amino acids. The TCR beta cDNA came from 5'RACE template switching with UMIs. Reprocessing the 5' RACE reads, TCRdb reports a single entry for every CDR3 protein and omits DNA. The specimen's table records over 150,000 distinct CDR3 sequences. General observations from the study: Top CD8+ clonotypes included the dominant CD3+CD56+NKG2C+ clonotypes in roughly 6 donors.

The receptor comes from a woman in her fifties or sixties in good health. The J gene is TRBJ2-1, the V gene TRBV6-4. Sequences were obtained from blood T cells: a sorted CD56 or NKG2C T cell subset, CD4+ or CD8+ T cells, or bulk PBMC T cells (not recorded which). CDR3: CASSDSSAVYNEQFF.